Described below is a single T cell receptor beta chain sequence and its context. Its antigen is unknown. Triplicate sorts, around 300,000 cells apiece, were made for each CD8+ T cell subset. The data derive from a study of CXCR3-negative and CXCR3-positive naive CD8 T cells. Study-level information: The dataset comprises roughly 150 million TRB reads in total, with about 1.5 +/- 0.3 million reads per library.

Per the germline V gene, CDR1 is SGHDT and CDR2 is YYEEEE. The CDR3 runs to 14 residues. Study-level points and caveats: With respect to TRBV-TRBJ usage, naive CXCR3-negative and CXCR3-positive cells were similar; memory differed. Diversity was high in both naive subsets and much lower in memory cells. TRB CDR3 hydrophobicity was greater in CXCR3-positive naive cells than in CXCR3-negative naive cells.

The libraries of TRB cDNA were prepared using 5' RACE with UMI labels. For each CDR3 protein, TCRdb gives one entry from its re-call of the 5' RACE reads, without DNA. The sample table sets out under 150,000 distinct CDR3 sequences. The chain has TRBV5-6 and TRBJ2-1; TCRdb proposes TRBD1, but this gene call is untestable without DNA. The sample was naive CXCR3+ CD8+ T cells from blood. Subset of the sample: CD45RO-CCR7+CD27+CD95- naive CD8+ T cells expressing CXCR3 (TNR3+). This clonotype was sampled from a human donor in good health. Some clones in this sample may be carry-over from other donors' samples. This CDR3 reads CASSSLSYGNEQFF.